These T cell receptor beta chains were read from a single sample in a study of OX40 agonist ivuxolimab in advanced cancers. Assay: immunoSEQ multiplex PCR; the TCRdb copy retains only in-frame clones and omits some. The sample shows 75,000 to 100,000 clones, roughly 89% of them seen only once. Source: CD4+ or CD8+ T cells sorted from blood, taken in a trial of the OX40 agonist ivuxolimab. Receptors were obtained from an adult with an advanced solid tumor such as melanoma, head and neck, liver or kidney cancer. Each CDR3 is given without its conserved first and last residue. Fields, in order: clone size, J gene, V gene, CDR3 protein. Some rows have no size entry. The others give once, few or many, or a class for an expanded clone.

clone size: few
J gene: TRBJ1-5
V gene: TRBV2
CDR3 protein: ASKGDSNQPQH

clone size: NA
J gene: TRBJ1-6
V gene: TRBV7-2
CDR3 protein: ASSLYGHEGRPLH

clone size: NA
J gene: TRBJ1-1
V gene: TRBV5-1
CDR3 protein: ASSLDRGDTEAF

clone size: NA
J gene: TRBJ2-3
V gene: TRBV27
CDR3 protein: ASNRGARADTQY

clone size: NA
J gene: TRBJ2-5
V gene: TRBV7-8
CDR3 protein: ASSLDTEGTQY

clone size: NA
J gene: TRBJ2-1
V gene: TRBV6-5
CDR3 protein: ASSYGGGRWEQF

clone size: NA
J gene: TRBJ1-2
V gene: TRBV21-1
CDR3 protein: ASSKVPGQNYGYT

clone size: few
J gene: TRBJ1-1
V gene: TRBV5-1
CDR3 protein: ASSPVDSGPYTEAF

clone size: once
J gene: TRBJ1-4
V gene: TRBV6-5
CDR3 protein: ASRSANEKLF

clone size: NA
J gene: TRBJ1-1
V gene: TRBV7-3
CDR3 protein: ASSLTAVNTEAF

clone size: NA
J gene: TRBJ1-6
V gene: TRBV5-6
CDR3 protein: ASSRGQSSYNSPLH

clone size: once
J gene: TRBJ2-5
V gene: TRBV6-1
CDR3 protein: ASGTWRGARETQY

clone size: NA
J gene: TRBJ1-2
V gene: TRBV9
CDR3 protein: ASSGGTADGYT

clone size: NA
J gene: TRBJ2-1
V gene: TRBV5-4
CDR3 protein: ASSHPSAGEGEQF

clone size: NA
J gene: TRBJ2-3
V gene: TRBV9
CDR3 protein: ASSNGRGVGDTQY

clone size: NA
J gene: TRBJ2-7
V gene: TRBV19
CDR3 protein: ASSIGSGEYEQY

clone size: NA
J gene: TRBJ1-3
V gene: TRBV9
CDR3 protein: ASSVGWGMVAGNTIY

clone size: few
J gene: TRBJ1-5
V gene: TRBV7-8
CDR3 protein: ASSLDERPQH

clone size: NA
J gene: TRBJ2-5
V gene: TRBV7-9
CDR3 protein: ASSGGRTQY

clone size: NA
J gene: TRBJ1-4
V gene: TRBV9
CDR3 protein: ASSARTEYNEKLF

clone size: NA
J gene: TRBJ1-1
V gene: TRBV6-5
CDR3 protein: ASKTETEAF

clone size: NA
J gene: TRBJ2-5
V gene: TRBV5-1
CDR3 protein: ASSYKETQY